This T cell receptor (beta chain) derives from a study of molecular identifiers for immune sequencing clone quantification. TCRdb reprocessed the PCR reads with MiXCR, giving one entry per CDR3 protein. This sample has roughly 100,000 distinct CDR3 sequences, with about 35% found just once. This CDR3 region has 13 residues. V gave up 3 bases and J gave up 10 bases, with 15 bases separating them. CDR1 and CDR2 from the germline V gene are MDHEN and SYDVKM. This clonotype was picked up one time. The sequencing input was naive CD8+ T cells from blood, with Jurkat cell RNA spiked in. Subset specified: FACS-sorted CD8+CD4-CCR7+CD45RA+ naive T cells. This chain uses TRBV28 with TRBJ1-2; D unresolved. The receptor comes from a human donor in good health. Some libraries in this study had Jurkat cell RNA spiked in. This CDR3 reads CASSFREAIDYTF. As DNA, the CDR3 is TGTGCCAGCAGTTTCCGGGAAGCTATTGACTACACCTTC.